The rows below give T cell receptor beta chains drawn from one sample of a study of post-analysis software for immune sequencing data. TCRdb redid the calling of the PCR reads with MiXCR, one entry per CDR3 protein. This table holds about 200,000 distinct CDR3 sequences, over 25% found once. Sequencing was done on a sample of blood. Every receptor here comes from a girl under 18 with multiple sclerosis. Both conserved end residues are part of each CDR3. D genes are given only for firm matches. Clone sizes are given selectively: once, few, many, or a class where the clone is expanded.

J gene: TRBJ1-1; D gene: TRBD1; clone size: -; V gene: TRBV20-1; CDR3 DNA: TGCAGTGCACAGGGGCGGGGAGACACTGAAGCTTTCTTT; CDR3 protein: CSAQGRGDTEAFF
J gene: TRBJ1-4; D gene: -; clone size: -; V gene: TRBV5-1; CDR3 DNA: TGCGCCAGCAGCTTGGGGACAGCTAATGAAAAACTGTTTTTT; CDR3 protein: CASSLGTANEKLFF
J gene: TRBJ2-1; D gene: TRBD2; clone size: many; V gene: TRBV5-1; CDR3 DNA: TGCGCCAGCAGTCGGGGACTAACGGACAATGAGCAGTTCTTC; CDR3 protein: CASSRGLTDNEQFF
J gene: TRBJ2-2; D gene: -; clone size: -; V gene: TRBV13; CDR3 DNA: TGTGCCAGCACCTCGACTGACACGAACACCGGGGAGCTGTTTTTT; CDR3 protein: CASTSTDTNTGELFF
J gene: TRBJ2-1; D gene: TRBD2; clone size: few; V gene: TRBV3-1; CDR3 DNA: TGTGCCAGCAGCCGCCTAGCGGGAGGTCGGTACAATGAGCAGTTCTTC; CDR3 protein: CASSRLAGGRYNEQFF
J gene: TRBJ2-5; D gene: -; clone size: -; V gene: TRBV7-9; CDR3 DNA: TGTGCCAGCAGCTTAGTTTTAGGGAAGACCCAGTACTTC; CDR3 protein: CASSLVLGKTQYF
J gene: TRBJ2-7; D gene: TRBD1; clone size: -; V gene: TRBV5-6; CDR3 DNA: TGTGCCAGCAGCGGATGGACAGGGGTGCACGAGCAGTACTTC; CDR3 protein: CASSGWTGVHEQYF
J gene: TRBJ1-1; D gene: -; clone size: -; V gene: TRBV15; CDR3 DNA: TGTGCCACCAGCAGGGGGAACAACGGGGAAGCTTTCTTT; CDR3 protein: CATSRGNNGEAFF
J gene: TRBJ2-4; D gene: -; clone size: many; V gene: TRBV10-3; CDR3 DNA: TGTGCCATCAGTGGGGGGAGCGGTGCCAAAAACATTCAGTACTTC; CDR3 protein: CAISGGSGAKNIQYF
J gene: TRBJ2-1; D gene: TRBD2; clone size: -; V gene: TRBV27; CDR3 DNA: TGTGCCAGCAGCCCCTCTAGCGGGGGGGACAATGAGCAGTTCTTC; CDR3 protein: CASSPSSGGDNEQFF
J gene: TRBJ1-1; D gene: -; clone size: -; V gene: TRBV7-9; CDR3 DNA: TGTGCCAGCACCTTCAAATCAACTTTTGGGGCCACTGAAGCTTTCTTT; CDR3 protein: CASTFKSTFGATEAFF
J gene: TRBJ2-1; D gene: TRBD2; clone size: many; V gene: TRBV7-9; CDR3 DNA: TGTGCCAGCACCCTCGGACTAGCGTCGTACAATGAGCAGTTCTTC; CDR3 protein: CASTLGLASYNEQFF
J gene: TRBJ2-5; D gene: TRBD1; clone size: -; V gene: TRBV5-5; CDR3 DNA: TGTGCCAGCAGCGACGGGACAGGGGGCTTGGAGACCCAGTACTTC; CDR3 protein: CASSDGTGGLETQYF
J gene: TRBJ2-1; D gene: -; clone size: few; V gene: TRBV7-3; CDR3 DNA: TGTGCCAGCAGCTTAGACTCGAGCTCCTACAATGAGCAGTTCTTC; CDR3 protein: CASSLDSSSYNEQFF
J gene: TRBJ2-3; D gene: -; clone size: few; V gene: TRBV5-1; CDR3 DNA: TGCGCCAGCAGCTTGGGTCCCCGCTCAGCGGTTCTCACAGATACGCAGTATTTT; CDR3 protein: CASSLGPRSAVLTDTQYF
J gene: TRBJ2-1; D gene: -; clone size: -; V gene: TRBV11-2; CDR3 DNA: TGTGCCAGCAGCCAGGAACTCCAGTCCTACAATGAGCAGTTCTTC; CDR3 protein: CASSQELQSYNEQFF
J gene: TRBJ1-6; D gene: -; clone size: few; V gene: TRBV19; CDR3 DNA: TGTGCCAGTAGTGCTCCCCGCTCCTATAATTCACCCCCCCACTTT; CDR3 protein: CASSAPRSYNSPPHF
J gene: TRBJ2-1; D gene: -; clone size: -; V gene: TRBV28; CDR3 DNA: TGTGCCAGCTGGACAGAACCGTACAATGAGCAGTTCTTC; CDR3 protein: CASWTEPYNEQFF
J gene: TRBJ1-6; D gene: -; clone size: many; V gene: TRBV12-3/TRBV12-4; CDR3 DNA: TGTGCCAGCAGCCCCGGGACAAGAGGTTCACCCCTCCACTTT; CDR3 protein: CASSPGTRGSPLHF
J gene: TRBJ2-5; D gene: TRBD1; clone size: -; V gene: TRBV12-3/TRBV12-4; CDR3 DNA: TGTGCCACCAAACCACTAGGACAGGGGAGGAATGAGCAGTACTTC; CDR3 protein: CATKPLGQGRNEQYF
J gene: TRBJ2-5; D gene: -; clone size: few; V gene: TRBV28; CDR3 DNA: TGTGCCAGCAGTTCGAACAGGAAATACGGGCAGTACTTC; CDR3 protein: CASSSNRKYGQYF
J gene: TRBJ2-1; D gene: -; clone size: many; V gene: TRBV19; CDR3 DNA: TGTGCCAGTAGTCTAAACCCCCGGACCCCATACAATGAGCAGTTCTTC; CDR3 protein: CASSLNPRTPYNEQFF
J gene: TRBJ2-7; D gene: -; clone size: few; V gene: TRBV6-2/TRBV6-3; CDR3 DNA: TGTGCCAGCGGTTGGGACACCCACGCCTACGAGCAGTACTTC; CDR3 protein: CASGWDTHAYEQYF
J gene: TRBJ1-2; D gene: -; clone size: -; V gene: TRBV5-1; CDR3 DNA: TGCGCCAGCAGCTTGACGGGCCGGAACAGGGACCTTAACTATGGCTACACCTTC; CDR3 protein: CASSLTGRNRDLNYGYTF
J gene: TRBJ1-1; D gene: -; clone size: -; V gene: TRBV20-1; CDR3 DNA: TGCAGTGCTCGATCGGGTGAAGCTTTCTTT; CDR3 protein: CSARSGEAFF